This TCR beta chain was obtained from a study of blood T cell repertoires in COVID-19. Study-wide context: Spain, Italy and the United States supplied samples that represented acute and convalescent COVID-19. T cells, B-cell-depleted T cells, or PBMCs provided the cDNA or gDNA that served as material.

Under the authors' procedure: Reference gene primers were amplified, and this amplification served to estimate nucleated cell counts. Measured with immunoSEQ multiplex PCR; TCRdb has only the in-frame clones, and not every one. That table is the source of V, J and clone size, and D and trimming were worked out from the DNA. The repertoire has 200,000 to 250,000 clones, 75% to 85% of them found once; the top ten carry roughly a tenth. The CDR3 loop spans 14 amino acids. The V segment lost 5 bases and the J segment 6 bases; nucleotides outside the gene matches: 6. The germline V gene has CDR1 SGHTA and CDR2 FQGNSA.

The chain employs TRBV7-2 and TRBJ2-1; 8 bases line up with TRBD1. Sequenced sample: peripheral blood. The receptor was isolated from a man in his forties or fifties with active or convalescent COVID-19. The CDR3 DNA sequence: TGTGCCAGCAGCCTGGGACAGGCGTTCAATGAGCAGTTCTTC. Translated: CASSLGQAFNEQFF.